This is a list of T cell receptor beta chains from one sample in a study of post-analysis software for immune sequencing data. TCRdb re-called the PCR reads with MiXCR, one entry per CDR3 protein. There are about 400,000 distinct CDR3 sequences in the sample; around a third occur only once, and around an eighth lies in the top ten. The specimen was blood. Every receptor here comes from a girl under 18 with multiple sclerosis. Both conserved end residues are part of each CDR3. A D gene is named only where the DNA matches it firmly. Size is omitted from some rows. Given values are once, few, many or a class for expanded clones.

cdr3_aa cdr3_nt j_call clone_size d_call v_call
CASSHGQSPYEQYF TGTGCCAGCAGCCACGGACAGTCCCCCTACGAGCAGTACTTC TRBJ2-7 few . TRBV27
CASSRQGAGGTGELFF TGTGCCAGCAGTCGACAGGGGGCGGGTGGCACCGGGGAGCTGTTTTTT TRBJ2-2 . TRBD1 TRBV6-1
CASSQTGLGDGYTF TGTGCCAGCAGCCAGACGGGGCTCGGGGATGGCTACACCTTC TRBJ1-2 few . TRBV7-9
CATSREGDSSYEQYF TGTGCCACCAGCAGAGAGGGGGACAGTTCCTACGAGCAGTACTTC TRBJ2-7 . TRBD1 TRBV15
CASSPSGGANNEQFF TGTGCCAGCAGTCCCAGCGGGGGGGCTAACAATGAGCAGTTCTTC TRBJ2-1 . TRBD2 TRBV7-9
CASSLNGQGNEKLFF TGTGCCAGCAGTTTAAATGGACAGGGGAATGAAAAACTGTTTTTT TRBJ1-4 . TRBD1 TRBV12-3/TRBV12-4
CASSLTTEQETQYF TGTGCCAGCAGCTTAACAACAGAACAAGAGACCCAGTACTTC TRBJ2-5 . . TRBV7-6
CASSVRNNERFF TGTGCCAGCAGCGTTAGAAACAATGAGCGGTTCTTC TRBJ2-1 . . TRBV9
CASSFGQDTDTQYF TGCGCCAGCAGCTTCGGGCAGGACACAGATACGCAGTATTTT TRBJ2-3 few . TRBV5-1
CASSLSYSSTDTQYF TGTGCCAGCAGCTTAAGTTACTCAAGCACAGATACGCAGTATTTT TRBJ2-3 . . TRBV7-3
CASSELGTIYEQYF TGTGCCAGCAGTGAATTGGGGACCATCTACGAGCAGTACTTC TRBJ2-7 . . TRBV2
CASSQDRGTTSPGTQYF TGTGCCAGCAGCCAAGATCGAGGGACTACCTCTCCGGGGACCCAGTACTTC TRBJ2-5 few TRBD2 TRBV4-2
CASSPGSSEQFF TGTGCCAGCAGTCCGGGGTCATCGGAGCAGTTCTTC TRBJ2-1 . . TRBV12-3/TRBV12-4
CASSLLGGGAQETQYF TGCGCCAGCAGCCTCCTCGGCGGGGGGGCCCAAGAGACCCAGTACTTC TRBJ2-5 once TRBD2 TRBV4-3
CSASEGQGYYGYTF TGCAGTGCTAGCGAGGGACAGGGGTACTATGGCTACACCTTC TRBJ1-2 few TRBD1 TRBV20-1
CASSLVGLVPQEAQYF TGTGCCAGCAGCTTAGTTGGACTAGTACCGCAAGAGGCCCAGTACTTC TRBJ2-5 few TRBD2 TRBV7-2
CASSLQRGAADTQYF TGTGCCAGCAGCTTACAGCGGGGGGCCGCAGATACGCAGTATTTT TRBJ2-3 few TRBD2 TRBV7-9